This is a list of T cell receptor beta chains from one sample in a study of T cell repertoires in ileal Crohn's disease. Assay used: immunoSEQ multiplex PCR; TCRdb lists only in-frame clones, some missing. The sample yields around 15,000 clones, around three quarters seen once. Sequencing used ileal tissue. The receptors come from an adult with Crohn's disease. Each CDR3 is given without its conserved first and last residue.

v_call,j_call,cdr3_aa
TRBV15,TRBJ2-5,ATSRAGLGAQY
TRBV7-9,TRBJ2-1,ASSLGAPAEQF
TRBV6-5,TRBJ2-3,ASSQTGGTDTQY
TRBV5-5,TRBJ2-4,ASSLTTGIAKNIQY
TRBV18,TRBJ1-1,ASSLGQVDAEAF
TRBV2,TRBJ1-6,ASRREGQGFSPLH
TRBV10-3,TRBJ1-1,ATQANTEAF
TRBV2,TRBJ2-7,ASSGERGSYEQY
TRBV10-3,TRBJ2-1,AISEATRNEQF
TRBV30,TRBJ1-1,AWRQGQNTEAF
TRBV10-3,TRBJ1-4,AISGVLEATNEKLF
TRBV2,TRBJ2-7,ASSVYGHHNYEQY
TRBV7-8,TRBJ1-1,ASSLIQSSEAF
TRBV6-6,TRBJ2-3,ASSYSTESTDTQY
TRBV5-1,TRBJ2-5,ASRGQPQETQY
TRBV2,TRBJ1-2,ASRDTEGGLGGYT
TRBV18,TRBJ2-7,ASSPGQSYEQY
TRBV18,TRBJ1-3,ASSLQGVLSDTIY
TRBV19,TRBJ1-2,ASSWGQGANYGYT
TRBV5-1,TRBJ2-6,ASSFGGTGANVLT
TRBV6-1,TRBJ2-3,ASTQADIHTDTQY
TRBV5-1,TRBJ1-1,ASSLTVPGPPVF
TRBV9,TRBJ2-3,ASSAGLAGTDTQY